Here is one TCR beta chain with its context. The sample belongs to a study of shared clonotypes between healthy human individuals. Sequencing used immunoSEQ multiplex PCR; TCRdb keeps in-frame clones, though not all of them. Of some 2.3 million clones in the sample, 93% were seen once. The V segment lost 4 bases and the J segment 6 bases; nucleotides outside the gene matches: 12. Germline V gene lookup returns CDR1 MGHRA and CDR2 YSYEKL. The CDR3 contains 16 residues. The chain employs TRBV4-1 and TRBJ2-3; TRBD2 matches 8 bases. The sequencing input was naive CD4+ T cells from PBMCs. Subset defined: CD45RA+ positively selected. This clonotype was sampled from a man between 18 and 29 years old in good health. Some clones in this sample may be carry-over from other donors' samples. The CDR3 nucleotides read TGCGCCAGCAGCCCCCGCGGGGCGGGAGGCCGGGATACGCAGTATTTT. It encodes CASSPRGAGGRDTQYF.